This T cell receptor beta chain originates from a study of early T cells in non-severe SARS-CoV-2 infection. Study at large: With bulk RNA from unsorted whole blood as input, sequencing yielded unpaired chains.

The V gene lost 4 bases and the J gene lost 4 bases, with 10 bases spanning the gap. Germline V gene lookup returns CDR1 SQVTM and CDR2 ANQGSEA. The length of the CDR3 is 12 residues. This clonotype was counted only a few times. Its specificity is not known. Each cDNA molecule carried a unique molecular identifier. One entry per CDR3 protein, called by TCRdb with MiXCR from the 5' RACE reads. The data show more than 60,000 distinct CDR3 sequences, roughly 13% seen once. Study-level points and caveats: Private and CD4 specificities were missed by VDJdb matching, which favored anti-spike CD8 responses.

This chain uses TRBV29-1 with TRBJ2-5; D remains ambiguous. Sequenced material: whole blood. The origin of this receptor is an adult who was a healthcare worker with PCR-confirmed SARS-CoV-2 infection or an uninfected control (not recorded which). Written as DNA, the CDR3 is TGCAGCGTTGCCCGGAAGGGAGAGACCCAGTACTTC. Amino acids: CSVARKGETQYF.